These 16 T cell receptor beta chains share one sample of origin, sequenced in a study of human T cells and chemical hapten exposure. MiXCR, applied by TCRdb to the RACE reads, yields one record per CDR3 protein. The data contain approximately 400,000 distinct CDR3 sequences, 5.1% of them singletons. Time point of the sample: pre-sensitization, week 0. Treatment meaning: therapeutic diphenylcyclopropenone sensitization with weekly scalp DPC. Material: whole blood, obtained in connection with sensitization to the hapten diphenylcyclopropenone (DPC). These receptors were collected from a woman between 50 and 59 years old with alopecia areata. Some clones in this sample may be carry-over from other donors' samples.

In this sample, this clonotype turned up many times. This rearrangement joins TRBV12-3 or TRBV12-4 to TRBJ2-2; 8 bases are a match to TRBD2. The CDR3 is made up of 15 amino acids. V dropped 7 bases and J dropped 5; count of bases not matched to a gene: 9. The CDR3 DNA follows: TGTGCCAGCACCAGTAGCGGGATCATGACCGGGGAGCTGTTTTTT. This encodes CASTSSGIMTGELFF.

The J gene is TRBJ2-5, the V gene TRBV28, with D hard to call. The CDR3 extends over 14 amino acids. Germline V CDR1 and CDR2: MDHEN, SYDVKM. With 3 bases removed from V and 8 bases from J, the gap between germline ends came to 16 bases. The CDR3 protein is CASSLSDAVDTQYF. The CDR3 coding sequence is TGTGCCAGCAGTTTGTCCGACGCGGTGGATACCCAGTACTTC.

The V call is TRBV5-6, the J call TRBJ1-5; D not resolved. The germline gives CDR1 SGHDT, CDR2 YYEEEE. The CDR3 is made up of 16 amino acids. V was pared by 0 bases and J by 0 bases, with 10 bases between. The CDR3 region is CASSLAATYSNQPQHF. The CDR3 DNA reads TGTGCCAGCAGCTTGGCGGCAACGTATAGCAATCAGCCCCAGCATTTT.

This clonotype was seen many times. V and J are TRBV6-5 and TRBJ2-2, with TRBD1 as a possible D gene (5 bases). This CDR3 region has 16 residues. Germline V gene data show CDR1 as MNHEY and CDR2 as SVGAGI. V was shortened by 2 bases and J by 4 bases, with 14 bases between the two germline ends. Here the CDR3 reads CASSYRDSPPTGELFF. CDR3 DNA sequence: TGTGCCAGCAGTTACCGAGACAGCCCACCCACCGGGGAGCTGTTTTTT.

This clonotype has a count of ten or more. The chain combines TRBV5-1 with TRBJ2-7; possibly TRBD2 for D (5 bases). The germline V gene has CDR1 SGHRS and CDR2 YFSETQ. The ends were cut back, 3 bases at V and 3 bases at J, with 10 bases in the middle. The CDR3 sequence is 13 residues long. DNA for the CDR3: TGCGCCAGCAGCTGGGCTACTAGCTACGAGCAGTACTTC. The encoded protein is CASSWATSYEQYF.

This clonotype has at least ten counts. The gene calls are TRBV4-2 and TRBJ2-3, with D maybe TRBD1 (7 bases). The CDR3 consists of 16 residues. The V gene's germline CDR1 is LGHNA and CDR2 YNFKEQ. V lost 1 base and J 4 bases, leaving 15 bases between the germline ends. The chain's CDR3 is CASSQAQGGLADTQYF. CDR3 sequence (DNA): TGTGCCAGCAGCCAAGCCCAGGGGGGTCTTGCAGATACGCAGTATTTT.

This clonotype was seen repeatedly, ten times or more. The V and J genes are TRBV11-2 and TRBJ2-7; D not resolved. The CDR3 contains 14 residues. V lost 4 bases and J 2 bases, leaving 12 bases between the germline ends. Germline V gives CDR1 SGHAT, CDR2 FQNNGV. The CDR3: CASSSFDTAYEQYF. DNA for the CDR3: TGTGCCAGCAGCTCCTTTGACACTGCCTACGAGCAGTACTTC.

The table lists this clonotype with many counts. The chain recombines TRBV20-1 with TRBJ2-3; D possibly corresponds to TRBD2 (5 bases). This CDR3 contains 16 residues. Germline CDR1 reads DFQATT; CDR2 reads SNEGSKA (reference sequence). Trimming cost V 0 bases and J 0 bases, with 13 bases left between them. CDR3 sequence (DNA): TGCAGTGCTAGAGATCGCTGGCGAGGGAGCACAGATACGCAGTATTTT. Amino acid sequence: CSARDRWRGSTDTQYF.

This chain connects TRBV28 to TRBJ1-5; D remains ambiguous. Per the germline V gene, CDR1 is MDHEN and CDR2 is SYDVKM. Between the trimmed V and J ends, which lost 2 bases and 6 bases, there was a span of 8 bases. CDR3 length equals 13 residues. The CDR3 coding sequence is TGTGCCAGCAGTTTAGGCGGAACTCAGCCCCAGCATTTT. Amino acids: CASSLGGTQPQHF.

The gene calls are TRBV18 and TRBJ1-2; 10 positions agree with TRBD1. The junction had 14 bases not matched to a gene; V was cut back by 5 bases and J by 2 bases. The CDR3 contains 18 residues. The germline V gene encodes CDR1 KGHSH and CDR2 LQKENI. CDR3 in DNA: TGTGCCAGCTCAATAATTCCTGGGGACAGGGGCCCCAACTATGGCTACACCTTC. As protein: CASSIIPGDRGPNYGYTF.

This clonotype has ten or more counts. CDR3 protein: CAISDRREGHEQYF. The CDR3 nucleotides are TGTGCCATCAGTGACCGGCGGGAGGGCCACGAGCAGTACTTC. The V and J genes are TRBV10-3 and TRBJ2-7, with 9 bases identical to TRBD2. Looked up from germline, CDR1 is ENHRY and CDR2 is SYGVKD. Trimming took 3 bases from V and 5 from J; bases not matched to a gene: 5. The CDR3 length is 14 residues.

The chain is built from TRBV7-2 and TRBJ2-3, with unresolved D. Germline V gene data show CDR1 as SGHTA and CDR2 as FQGNSA. CDR3 length equals 13 residues. With 2 bases removed from V and 6 bases from J, the gap between germline ends came to 9 bases. The CDR3 sequence: CASSLSTADTQYF. The DNA for the CDR3 is TGTGCCAGCAGCTTATCCACAGCGGATACGCAGTATTTT. Full variable domain (outside the CDR3, taken from reference TRBV7-2 and TRBJ2-3): GAGVSQSPSNKVTEKGKDVELRCDPISGHTALYWYRQSLGQGLEFLIYFQGNSAPDKSGLPSDRFSAERTGGSVSTLTIQRTQQEDSAVYLCASSLSTADTQYFGPGTRLTVL.

The chain couples TRBV20-1 to TRBJ1-1; 9 bases match TRBD1. Germline trimming cut 4 bases from V and 2 bases from J; bases unmatched to any gene: 2. The germline CDR1 and CDR2 sequences are DFQATT and SNEGSKA (reference sequence). CDR3 length: 13 amino acids. CDR3 in DNA: TGCAGTGCTAAGGACAGGGGTAACACTGAAGCTTTCTTT. Its translation is CSAKDRGNTEAFF.

In its sample, this clonotype was seen a few times. V and J are TRBV29-1 and TRBJ2-5, with TRBD1 matching 8 bases. From germline, CDR1 is SQVTM and CDR2 ANQGSEA. J was trimmed by 9 bases and V by 6 bases; bases with no gene match: 6. CDR3 length: 11 amino acids. This chain's CDR3 is CSVDRAEAQYF. DNA of the CDR3: TGCAGCGTGGACAGGGCGGAAGCCCAGTACTTC.

This clonotype was observed many times. The chain joins TRBV3-1 to TRBJ2-2; D remains unclear. Per the germline V gene, CDR1 is LGHDT and CDR2 is YNNKEL (reference sequence). V gave up 0 bases and J gave up 7 bases, with 12 bases separating them. The length of the CDR3 is 15 residues. The CDR3, as DNA: TGTGCCAGCAGCCAAGAGCTGGGCAGATTCGGGGAGCTGTTTTTT. This gives the protein CASSQELGRFGELFF. The whole variable domain, filled in from reference TRBV3-1 and TRBJ2-2, reads DTAVSQTPKYLVTQMGNDKSIKCEQNLGHDTMYWYKQDSKKFLKIMFSYNNKELIINETVPNRFSPKSPDKAHLNLHINSLELGDSAVYFCASSQELGRFGELFFGEGSRLTVL.

This clonotype was seen a few times. The V call is TRBV20-1, the J call TRBJ2-7; 12 bases fit TRBD2. Germline-derived CDR1 and CDR2 are DFQATT and SNEGSKA (reference sequence). The CDR3 extends over 15 amino acids. The J segment lost 4 bases and the V segment lost 0 bases, leaving 4 bases of the junction unmatched. Written as DNA, the CDR3 is TGCAGTGCTAGAGATTGGACTAGCGGGGTATACGAGCAGTACTTC. Translated: CSARDWTSGVYEQYF.